The T cell receptor (beta chain) under discussion was sequenced for a study of identical twins. From the 5' RACE reads, TCRdb called clonotypes with MiXCR, one entry per CDR3 protein. Of a few hundred thousand distinct CDR3 sequences listed, about 8.9% are singletons. This clonotype was recorded a few times. Trimming took 0 bases from V and 4 from J, leaving 13 bases between them. The CDR3 contains 15 residues. From germline, CDR1 is SGHRS and CDR2 YFSETQ. This sample was shared with a second study, whose subject was yellow fever vaccine responses in identical twins.

The TCR was taken from a woman aged 18-29 years in good health. The chain uses TRBV5-1 and TRBJ2-5; D ambiguous. The sequenced sample consisted of CD8+ T cells sorted from blood. CDR3 residues: CASSLAPGSGETQYF. Here the CDR3 DNA reads TGCGCCAGCAGCTTGGCCCCCGGCAGTGGAGAGACCCAGTACTTC. Full variable domain (remainder filled in from reference TRBV5-1 and TRBJ2-5): KAGVTQTPRYLIKTRGQQVTLSCSPISGHRSVSWYQQTPGQGLQFLFEYFSETQRNKGNFPGRFSGRQFSNSRSEMNVSTLELGDSALYLCASSLAPGSGETQYFGPGTRLLVL.